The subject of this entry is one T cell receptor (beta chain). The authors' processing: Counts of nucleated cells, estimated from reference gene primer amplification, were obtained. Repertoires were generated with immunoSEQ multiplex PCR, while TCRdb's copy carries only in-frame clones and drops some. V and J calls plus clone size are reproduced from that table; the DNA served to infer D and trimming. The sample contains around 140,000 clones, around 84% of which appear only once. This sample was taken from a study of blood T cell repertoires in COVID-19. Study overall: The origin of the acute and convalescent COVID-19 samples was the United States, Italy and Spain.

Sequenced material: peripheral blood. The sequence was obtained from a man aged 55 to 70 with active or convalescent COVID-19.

The DNA of the CDR3 is TGTGCCAGCTCACCTCAGCCGGGTAGGCAAGAGACCCAGTACTTC. It translates to CASSPQPGRQETQYF. The chain uses TRBV18 and TRBJ2-5; no reliable D call. Germline CDR1 reads KGHSH; CDR2 reads LQKENI. The CDR3 covers 15 residues. V lost 3 bases and J 2 bases, leaving 13 bases between the germline ends.